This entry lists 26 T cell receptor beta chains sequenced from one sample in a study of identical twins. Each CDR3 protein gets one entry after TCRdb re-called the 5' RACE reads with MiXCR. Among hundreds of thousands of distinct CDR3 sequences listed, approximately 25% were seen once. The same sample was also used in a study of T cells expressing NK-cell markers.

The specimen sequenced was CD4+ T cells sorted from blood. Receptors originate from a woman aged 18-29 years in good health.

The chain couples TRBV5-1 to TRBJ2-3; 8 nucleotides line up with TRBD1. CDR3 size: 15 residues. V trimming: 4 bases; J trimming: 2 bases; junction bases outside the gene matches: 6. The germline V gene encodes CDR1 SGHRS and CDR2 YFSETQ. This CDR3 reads CASSLGGQDTDTQYF. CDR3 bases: TGCGCCAGCAGCCTGGGGGGACAGGACACAGATACGCAGTATTTT.

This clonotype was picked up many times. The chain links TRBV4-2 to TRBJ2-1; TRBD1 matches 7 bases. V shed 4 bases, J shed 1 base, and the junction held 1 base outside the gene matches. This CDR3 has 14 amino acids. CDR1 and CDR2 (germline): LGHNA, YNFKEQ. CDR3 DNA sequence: TGTGCCAGCAGCCGGGACAGTTCCTACAATGAGCAGTTCTTC. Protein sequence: CASSRDSSYNEQFF.

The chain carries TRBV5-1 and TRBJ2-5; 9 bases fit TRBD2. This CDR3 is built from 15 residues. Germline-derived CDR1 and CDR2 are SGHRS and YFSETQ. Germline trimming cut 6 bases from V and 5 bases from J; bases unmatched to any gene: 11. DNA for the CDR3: TGCGCCAGCACTAAGACTAGCGGAGCCGCGGAGACCCAGTACTTC. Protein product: CASTKTSGAAETQYF. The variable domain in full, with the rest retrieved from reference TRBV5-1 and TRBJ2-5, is KAGVTQTPRYLIKTRGQQVTLSCSPISGHRSVSWYQQTPGQGLQFLFEYFSETQRNKGNFPGRFSGRQFSNSRSEMNVSTLELGDSALYLCASTKTSGAAETQYFGPGTRLLVL.

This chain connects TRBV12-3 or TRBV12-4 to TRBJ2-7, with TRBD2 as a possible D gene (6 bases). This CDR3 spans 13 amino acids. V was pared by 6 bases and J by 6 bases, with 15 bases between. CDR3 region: CASSRDSLFEQYF. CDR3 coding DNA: TGTGCCAGCAGCCGGGACTCCCTCTTCGAGCAGTACTTC.

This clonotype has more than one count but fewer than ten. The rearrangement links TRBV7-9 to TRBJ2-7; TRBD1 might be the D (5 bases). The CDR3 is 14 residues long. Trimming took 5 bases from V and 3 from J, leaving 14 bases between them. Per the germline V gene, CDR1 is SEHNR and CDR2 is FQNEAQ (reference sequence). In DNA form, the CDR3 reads TGTGCCAGCAGCCCCGACAGCCTTAGCTACGAGCAGTACTTC. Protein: CASSPDSLSYEQYF.

CDR3 coding DNA: TGTGCCAGCAGCGATGGACTAGCGGGAGTCGAGGATACGCAGTATTTT. The encoded protein is CASSDGLAGVEDTQYF. This rearrangement joins TRBV9 to TRBJ2-3; 13 nucleotides match TRBD2. Trimming removed 3 bases from V and 6 bases from J; junction bases left unmatched: 7. The CDR3 sequence is 16 residues long. Germline V CDR1 and CDR2: SGDLS, YYNGEE.

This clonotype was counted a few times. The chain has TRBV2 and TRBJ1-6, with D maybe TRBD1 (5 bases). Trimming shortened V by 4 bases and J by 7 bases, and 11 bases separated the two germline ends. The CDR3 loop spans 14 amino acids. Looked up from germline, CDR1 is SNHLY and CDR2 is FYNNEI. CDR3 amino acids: CASSVDRRNSPLHF. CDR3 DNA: TGTGCCAGCAGTGTTGACAGACGGAATTCACCCCTCCACTTT.

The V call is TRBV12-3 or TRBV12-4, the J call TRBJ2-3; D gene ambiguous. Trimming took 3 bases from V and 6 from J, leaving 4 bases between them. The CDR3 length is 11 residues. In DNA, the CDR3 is TGTGCCAGCAGTTTGTGGGATACGCAGTATTTT. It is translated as CASSLWDTQYF.

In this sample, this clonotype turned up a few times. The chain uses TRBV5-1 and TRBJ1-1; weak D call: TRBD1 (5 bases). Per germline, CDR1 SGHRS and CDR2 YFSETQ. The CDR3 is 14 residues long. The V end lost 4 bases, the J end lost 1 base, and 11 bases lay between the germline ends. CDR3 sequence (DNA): TGCGCCAGCAGCAAGAGACAGCAGAACACTGAAGCTTTCTTT. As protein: CASSKRQQNTEAFF.

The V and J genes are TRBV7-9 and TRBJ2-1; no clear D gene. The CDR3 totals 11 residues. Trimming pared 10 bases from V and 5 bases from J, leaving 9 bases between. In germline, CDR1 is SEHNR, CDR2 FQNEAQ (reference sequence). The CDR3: CANSADNEQFF. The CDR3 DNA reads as TGTGCCAACTCAGCCGACAATGAGCAGTTCTTC.

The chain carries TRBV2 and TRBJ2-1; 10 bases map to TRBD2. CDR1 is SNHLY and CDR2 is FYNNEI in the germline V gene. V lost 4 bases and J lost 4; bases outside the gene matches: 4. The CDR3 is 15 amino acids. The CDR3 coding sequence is TGTGCCAGCAGTGTGGGGACTAGCGTATACAATGAGCAGTTCTTC. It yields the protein CASSVGTSVYNEQFF.

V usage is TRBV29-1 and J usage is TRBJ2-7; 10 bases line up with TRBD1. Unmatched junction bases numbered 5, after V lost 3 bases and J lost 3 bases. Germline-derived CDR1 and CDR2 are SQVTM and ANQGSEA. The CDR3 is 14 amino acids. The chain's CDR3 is CSVDLGQGFYEQYF. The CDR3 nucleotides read TGCAGCGTTGATTTGGGACAGGGGTTCTACGAGCAGTACTTC.

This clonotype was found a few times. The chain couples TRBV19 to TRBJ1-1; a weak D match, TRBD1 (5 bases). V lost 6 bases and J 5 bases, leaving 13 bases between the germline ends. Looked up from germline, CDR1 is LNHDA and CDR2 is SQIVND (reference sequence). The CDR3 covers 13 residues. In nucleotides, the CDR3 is TGTGCCAGTAGAGGGTATGGGGGGACTGAAGCTTTCTTT. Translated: CASRGYGGTEAFF.

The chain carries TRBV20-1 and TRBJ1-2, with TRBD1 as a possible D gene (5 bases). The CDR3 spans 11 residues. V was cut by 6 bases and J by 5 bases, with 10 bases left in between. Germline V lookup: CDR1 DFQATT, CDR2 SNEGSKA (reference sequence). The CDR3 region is CSARRQYGYTF. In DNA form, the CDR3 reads TGCAGTGCCAGGAGACAGTATGGCTACACCTTC.

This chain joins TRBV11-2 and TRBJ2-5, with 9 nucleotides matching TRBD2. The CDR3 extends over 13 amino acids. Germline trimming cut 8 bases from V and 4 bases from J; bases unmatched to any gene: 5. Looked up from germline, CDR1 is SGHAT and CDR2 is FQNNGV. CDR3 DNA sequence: TGTGCCAGCTCCGGGACTAGCCTAGAGACCCAGTACTTC. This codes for CASSGTSLETQYF.

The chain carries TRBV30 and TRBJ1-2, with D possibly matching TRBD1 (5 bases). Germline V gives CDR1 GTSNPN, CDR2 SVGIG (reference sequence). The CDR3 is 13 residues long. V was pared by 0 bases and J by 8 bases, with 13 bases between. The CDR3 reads CAWSVQAYGGYTF. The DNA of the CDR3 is TGTGCCTGGAGTGTACAGGCCTATGGGGGCTACACCTTC.

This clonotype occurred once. This CDR3 is CASSYGTSRGNEQFF. Here the CDR3 DNA reads TGTGCCAGCAGTTACGGGACTAGCCGAGGCAATGAGCAGTTCTTC. The chain has TRBV6-5 and TRBJ2-1; 9 nucleotides align to TRBD2. Germline V lookup: CDR1 MNHEY, CDR2 SVGAGI. This CDR3 comprises 15 residues. The ends lost 2 bases at V and 6 bases at J; junction bases unmatched: 5.

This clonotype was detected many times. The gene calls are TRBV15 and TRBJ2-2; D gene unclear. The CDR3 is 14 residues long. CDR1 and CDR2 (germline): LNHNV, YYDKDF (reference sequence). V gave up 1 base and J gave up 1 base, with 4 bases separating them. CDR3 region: CATSRAGNTGELFF. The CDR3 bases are TGTGCCACCAGCAGAGCAGGGAACACCGGGGAGCTGTTTTTT.

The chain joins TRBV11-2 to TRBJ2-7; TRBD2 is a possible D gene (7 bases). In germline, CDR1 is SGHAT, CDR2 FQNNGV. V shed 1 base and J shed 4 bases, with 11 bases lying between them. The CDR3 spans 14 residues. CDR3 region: CASSLVRGAYEQYF. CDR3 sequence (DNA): TGTGCCAGCAGCTTAGTTCGGGGGGCGTACGAGCAGTACTTC.

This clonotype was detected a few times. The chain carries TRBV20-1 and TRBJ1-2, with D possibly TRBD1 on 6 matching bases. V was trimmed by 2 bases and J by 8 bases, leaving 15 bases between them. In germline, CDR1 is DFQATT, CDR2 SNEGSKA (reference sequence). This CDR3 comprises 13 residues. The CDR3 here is CSARTYTGKGYTF. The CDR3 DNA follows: TGCAGTGCTAGAACCTACACAGGGAAAGGCTACACCTTC.

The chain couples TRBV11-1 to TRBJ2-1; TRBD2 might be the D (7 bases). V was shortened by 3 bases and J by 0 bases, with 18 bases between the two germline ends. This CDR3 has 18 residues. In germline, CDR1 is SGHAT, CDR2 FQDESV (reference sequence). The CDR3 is CASSFRGPRGVSYNEQFF. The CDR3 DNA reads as TGTGCCAGCAGCTTCAGGGGCCCACGGGGGGTCTCCTACAATGAGCAGTTCTTC.

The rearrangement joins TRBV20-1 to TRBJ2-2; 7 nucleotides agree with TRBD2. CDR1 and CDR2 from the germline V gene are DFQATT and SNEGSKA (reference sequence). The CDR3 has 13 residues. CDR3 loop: CSYSGQNTGELFF. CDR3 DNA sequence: TGCAGCTATAGCGGGCAGAACACCGGGGAGCTGTTTTTT.

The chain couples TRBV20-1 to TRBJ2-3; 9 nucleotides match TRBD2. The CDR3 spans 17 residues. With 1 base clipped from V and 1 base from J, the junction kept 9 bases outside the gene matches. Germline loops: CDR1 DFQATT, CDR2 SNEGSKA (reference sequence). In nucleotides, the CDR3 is TGCAGTGCTAGAGTGCTTAGCGGGAGCATGGGCACAGATACGCAGTATTTT. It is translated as CSARVLSGSMGTDTQYF.

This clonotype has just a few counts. The CDR3 spells CASSRNRQGTDTQYF. DNA for the CDR3: TGTGCCAGCAGTCGAAACCGGCAGGGAACAGATACGCAGTATTTT. V is TRBV12-3 or TRBV12-4 and J is TRBJ2-3; TRBD1 is a possible D gene (5 bases). The CDR3 sequence is 15 residues long. Trimming took off 5 bases at V and 3 bases at J, with 15 bases between the two ends.

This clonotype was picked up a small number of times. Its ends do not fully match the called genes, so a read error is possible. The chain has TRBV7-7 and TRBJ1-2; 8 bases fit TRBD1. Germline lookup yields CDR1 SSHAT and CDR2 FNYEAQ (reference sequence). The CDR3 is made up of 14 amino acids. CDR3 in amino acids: CASSSLTGGDGYTF. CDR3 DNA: TGTGCTAGCAGCTCACTCACAGGGGGGGATGGCTACACCTTC. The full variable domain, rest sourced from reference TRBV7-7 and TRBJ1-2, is GAGVSQSPRYKVTKRGQDVTLRCDPISSHATLYWYQQALGQGPEFLTYFNYEAQPDKSGLPSDRFSAERPEGSISTLTIQRTEQRDSAMYRCASSSLTGGDGYTFGSGTRLTVV.

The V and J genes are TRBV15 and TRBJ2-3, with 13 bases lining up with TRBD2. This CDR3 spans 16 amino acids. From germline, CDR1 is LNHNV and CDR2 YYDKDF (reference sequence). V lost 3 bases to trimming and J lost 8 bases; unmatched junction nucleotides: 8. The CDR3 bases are TGTGCCACCAGCAGCGGGACTAGCGGGACTTTGGGTACGCAGTATTTT. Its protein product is CATSSGTSGTLGTQYF.